A single sample gave rise to the 9 T cell receptor beta chains below, sequenced in a study of T cells after yellow fever vaccination. TCRdb re-derived calls from the 5' RACE reads in MiXCR, one entry per CDR3 protein. This table holds 35,000 to 55,000 distinct CDR3 sequences, around 6.4% found once. The sample in question was PBMCs, either bulk or a sorted T-cell subset (CD4+, CD8+, memory, or dextramer-sorted; not recorded which), obtained 45 days after the yellow fever booster vaccination. The origin of the receptors is a man aged 25 to 40 who received the YFV17D yellow fever vaccine.

The chain joins TRBV18 to TRBJ2-1; TRBD2 matches at 7 bases. V was pared by 3 bases and J by 9 bases, with 8 bases of the junction left unmatched. Germline V lookup: CDR1 KGHSH, CDR2 LQKENI. The CDR3 is 14 amino acids. The CDR3 sequence: CASSPFASGGEQFF. The CDR3 DNA reads as TGTGCCAGCTCACCTTTCGCTAGCGGAGGTGAGCAGTTCTTC.

This clonotype appeared a few times. V and J are TRBV5-5 and TRBJ2-2; D might be TRBD1 (6 bases). The CDR3 loop spans 16 amino acids. The ends were cut back, 4 bases at V and 0 bases at J, with 13 bases in the middle. Germline V gene sequence: CDR1 SGHKS, CDR2 YYEKEE (reference sequence). CDR3 region: CASSPTTGTNTGELFF. DNA of the CDR3: TGTGCCAGCAGCCCTACTACAGGGACGAACACCGGGGAGCTGTTTTTT.

This clonotype was picked up a small number of times. V usage is TRBV6-2 or TRBV6-3 and J usage is TRBJ2-3, with D unclear. The ends were cut back, 5 bases at V and 6 bases at J, with 12 bases in the middle. The CDR3 spans 13 residues. Per the germline V gene, CDR1 is MNHEY and CDR2 is SVGEGT. The CDR3 loop reads CASSDPTRDTQYF. DNA of the CDR3: TGTGCCAGCAGTGACCCCACGCGTGATACGCAGTATTTT.

This clonotype was recorded many times. The chain is built from TRBV3-1 and TRBJ2-1; TRBD1 matches at 7 bases. Germline lookup yields CDR1 LGHDT and CDR2 YNNKEL (reference sequence). The CDR3 sequence is 13 residues long. V was clipped by 3 bases and J by 10 bases; unmatched bases: 6. The CDR3 DNA reads as TGTGCCAGCAGCCAGGTAACAGGGGCAGAGCAGTTCTTC. It specifies CASSQVTGAEQFF.

V is TRBV11-2 and J is TRBJ2-3, with D possibly being TRBD2 (6 bases). CDR3 size: 15 residues. The V gene lost 0 bases and the J gene lost 3 bases, with 10 bases spanning the gap. In germline, CDR1 is SGHAT, CDR2 FQNNGV. The CDR3 DNA sequence: TGTGCCAGCAGCTTAGAGGCGGGAAGGACAGATACGCAGTATTTT. It specifies CASSLEAGRTDTQYF.

In this sample, this clonotype turned up many times. This chain joins TRBV3-1 and TRBJ2-1; 13 bases are a match to TRBD2. The germline gives CDR1 LGHDT, CDR2 YNNKEL (reference sequence). This CDR3 has 21 amino acids. V shed 2 bases and J 8 bases; nucleotides not matched to a gene: 21. The CDR3 DNA sequence: TGTGCCAGCAGCCAACACCGAAATTTGCTCAGGACTAGCGGGAGTCTCGATGAGCAGTTCTTC. It encodes CASSQHRNLLRTSGSLDEQFF.

This clonotype occurred many times. The chain combines TRBV20-1 with TRBJ2-7; either TRBD1 or TRBD2 may supply D (5 bases each). CDR1 is DFQATT, CDR2 SNEGSKA, per germline (reference sequence). The CDR3 extends over 17 amino acids. V gave up 2 bases and J gave up 2 bases, with 22 bases separating them. The CDR3 DNA is TGCAGTGCTAGAAGTAAGACAGTACGGGGTTTCCCCTACGAGCAGTACTTC. Translation: CSARSKTVRGFPYEQYF.

This clonotype came up a few times. V is TRBV5-5 and J is TRBJ1-5; a possible D gene is TRBD1 (6 bases). The germline V gene has CDR1 SGHKS and CDR2 YYEKEE (reference sequence). V was shortened by 4 bases and J by 0 bases, with 17 bases between the two germline ends. The CDR3 extends over 17 amino acids. DNA of the CDR3: TGTGCCAGCAGCACCCTAGGGGGGGGCCTTAGCAATCAGCCCCAGCATTTT. Amino acid sequence: CASSTLGGGLSNQPQHF.

This clonotype was recorded at least ten times. The chain has TRBV27 and TRBJ2-7; no definite D call. V shed 5 bases and J shed 5 bases, with 7 bases lying between them. Looked up from germline, CDR1 is MNHEY and CDR2 is SMNVEV (reference sequence). CDR3 length equals 11 residues. CDR3 protein: CASSAINEQYF. The CDR3, as DNA: TGTGCCAGCAGTGCCATAAACGAGCAGTACTTC.